This entry features one T cell receptor beta chain sequence. Separate cDNA molecules each had unique molecular identifiers attached to them. Using its own MiXCR run on the 5' RACE reads, TCRdb lists one record per CDR3 protein. Here the sample spans some 66,000 distinct CDR3 sequences, 13% being singletons. CDR1 is MDHEN and CDR2 is SYDVKM in the germline V gene. This CDR3 region has 15 residues. V shed 6 bases, J shed 7 bases, and the junction held 8 bases outside the gene matches. This record comes from a study of early T cells in non-severe SARS-CoV-2 infection. In the study overall: From unsorted whole blood, bulk RNA was sequenced, and the chains remained unpaired.

The chain links TRBV28 to TRBJ2-7; 14 bases line up with TRBD2. The sequenced sample consisted of whole blood. The sequence was collected from an adult who was a healthcare worker with PCR-confirmed SARS-CoV-2 infection or an uninfected control (not recorded which). CDR3 in DNA: TGTGCCAGCAGCGCCGGGACTAGCGGGAGACCAGAGCAGTACTTC. Translating gives CASSAGTSGRPEQYF.